A selection of T cell receptor beta chains follows, all from one sample in a study of blood T cell repertoires in COVID-19. Profiled with immunoSEQ multiplex PCR; TCRdb holds only in-frame clones, not every one. The data hold 85,000 to 110,000 clones, with 87% observed a single time. The specimen sequenced was peripheral blood. The source of these receptors is a human donor in a cohort sampled during active COVID-19. The CDR3 runs from the conserved cysteine through the conserved F or W.

CDR3aa,j_gene,v_gene
CASSPFQGAGNQPQHF,TRBJ1-5,TRBV7-6
CASSFQSLQGGNEQFF,TRBJ2-1,TRBV5-8
CASSEKTVMNTEAFF,TRBJ1-1,TRBV6-1
CASSQGAQVVYEQFF,TRBJ2-1,TRBV4-1
CASSLYGDNNSPLHF,TRBJ1-6,TRBV28
CASSLYGGDYGYTF,TRBJ1-2,TRBV28
CASSLGLTGAADTQYF,TRBJ2-3,TRBV7-3
CASSLDVGKPYGYTF,TRBJ1-2,TRBV7-2
CSASTEVQETQYF,TRBJ2-5,TRBV20-1
CASSQRDSAWSNSPLHF,TRBJ1-6,TRBV18
CASSFPTGIQPQHF,TRBJ1-5,TRBV6-2/TRBV6-3
CASSGAGGPILSSSYNEQFF,TRBJ2-1,TRBV6-4
CASMAGGTDTQYF,TRBJ2-3,TRBV12-3/TRBV12-4
CASSPQGREGGEQFF,TRBJ2-1,TRBV9
CASSLSFSDTQYF,TRBJ2-3,TRBV27
CASSSLLQGYSYNEQFF,TRBJ2-1,TRBV28
CASSRLATSGTDTQYF,TRBJ2-3,TRBV3-1/TRBV3-2
CASRPPTSGASYEQYF,TRBJ2-7,TRBV5-1
CASSSGRASAQFF,TRBJ2-1,TRBV7-6
CASSIKGAHYGYTF,TRBJ1-2,TRBV19
CASCPVTGGITEAFF,TRBJ1-1,TRBV5-1
CASSPRLTGDQPQHF,TRBJ1-5,TRBV18
CASSLRLAGGLSVSYNEQFF,TRBJ2-1,TRBV7-8
CASATGGTEAFF,TRBJ1-1,TRBV12-5
CASSLEVGGTSFGEQYF,TRBJ2-7,TRBV11-2
CASTSPGGDTGELFF,TRBJ2-2,TRBV19
CASSQDIEVGELFF,TRBJ2-2,TRBV14
CAISGGRGTPDLYEQFF,TRBJ2-1,TRBV10-3
CASSCLPTGTGNTCNEKLFF,TRBJ1-4,TRBV7-3
CASSYERLQPSGSQDIQYF,TRBJ2-4,TRBV6-2/TRBV6-3
CASSLLSRGTQYF,TRBJ2-5,TRBV28